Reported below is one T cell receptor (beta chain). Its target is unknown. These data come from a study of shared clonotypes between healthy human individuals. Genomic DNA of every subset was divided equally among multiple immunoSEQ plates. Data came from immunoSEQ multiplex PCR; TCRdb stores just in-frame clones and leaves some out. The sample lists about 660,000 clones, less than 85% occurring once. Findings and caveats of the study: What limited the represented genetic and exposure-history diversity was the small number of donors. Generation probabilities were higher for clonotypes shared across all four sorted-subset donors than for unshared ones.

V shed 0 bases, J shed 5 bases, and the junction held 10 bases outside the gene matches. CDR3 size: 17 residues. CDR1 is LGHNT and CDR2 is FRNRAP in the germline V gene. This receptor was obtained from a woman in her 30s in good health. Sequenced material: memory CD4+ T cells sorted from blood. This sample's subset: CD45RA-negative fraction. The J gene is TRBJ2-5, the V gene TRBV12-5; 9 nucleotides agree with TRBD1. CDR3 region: CASGLVLGQGIQETQYF. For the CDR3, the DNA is TGTGCTAGTGGTTTGGTACTCGGACAGGGGATTCAGGAGACCCAGTACTTC.